The clone carrying this T cell receptor beta chain was observed a handful of times. The source of the sample is a study of identical twins. MiXCR was run by TCRdb on the 5' RACE reads, yielding one entry per CDR3 protein. The top ten clones hold under 0.95% of a sample with roughly 500,000 distinct CDR3 sequences, 20% to 25% of them seen once. Trimming left V 6 bases short and J 3 bases short, with 9 bases between. This CDR3 is 12 amino acids long. Germline-derived CDR1 and CDR2 are MNHEY and SVGEGT. This sample also appeared in a second study, on T cells expressing NK-cell markers.

The clonotype originates from a woman aged 18-29 years in good health. Sequencing was carried out using CD4+ T cells sorted from blood. The chain links TRBV6-2 or TRBV6-3 to TRBJ2-7; the D gene is possibly TRBD1 (5 bases). CDR3 DNA sequence: TGTGCCAGCAGCGACAGTGACTACGAGCAGTACTTC. Protein sequence: CASSDSDYEQYF.